This T cell receptor beta chain emerged from a study of cytomegalovirus exposure and HLA in healthy donors (dated by TCRdb to 2017 to 2019). With respect to the entire study: The 500 to 800 repertoires of the first cohort and the roughly 120 validation repertoires were produced on the same platform, according to a later analysis. The aim of the study was to test whether cataloging public T cell receptors could identify signatures of past pathogen exposure. The study combined high-throughput TCR immunosequencing, statistical association of individual TCRs with disease status, and machine learning to predict cytomegalovirus infection status. Besides the first cohort of 550 to 750 subjects, a separate validation cohort made up of over 100 different subjects was used.

The donors were included in the validation cohort of roughly 130 subjects, a group kept apart from the roughly 700-subject first cohort. Comments on this clone: The antigen this receptor binds is unknown. No base quality values were provided; no much bigger clone lies one nucleotide off.

CDR1 and CDR2 are drawn from the germline V gene (reference sequence): SEHNR, FQNEAQ. The CDR3, cysteine through phenylalanine, is 15 amino acids long. Only the CDR3 part of the read is kept: 45 bases, read in frame from the first base. V is cut back by 2 bases and J by 7 bases, with 9 bases in the junction unmatched. Libraries were built with the immunoSEQ multiplex PCR assay. The original pipeline was this. A statistical classification framework was built to diagnose cytomegalovirus status from the catalog of TCR beta chain sequences. The table was pulled from immuneACCESS by TCRdb, which kept in-frame rearrangements only. Such tables lose some clones; where checked, under half of the loss comes from unresolved V genes, and the rest has no known cause. V, J and clone size were drawn from that table, and D and trimming were deduced from the DNA. This sample lists about 74,000 clones; 90% to 95% were detected once. Together, the top ten hold roughly 2% of the sample.

General findings and caveats noted by the study authors: The study listed approximately 150 TCR beta chains as associated with cytomegalovirus. Cytomegalovirus status was reported to be diagnosed by the classifier with high specificity and sensitivity in both the original and validation cohorts. In a later analysis, TCRs clustered in the first cohort were found to also tend to co-occur in the 110 or so validation repertoires, with 90% to 95% of cluster scores above 0. A later analysis had no HLA typing for the validation cohort, so co-occurrence there was scored across all 120 repertoires. The authors suggested that the approach could potentially be generalized to other disease states and immunological phenotypes. A few of the identified cytomegalovirus-associated TCR beta chains were confirmed in vitro to be specific for cytomegalovirus antigens. Most TCR sequences were seen in very few donors, while some public TCRs were found in many individuals.

The chain is made from TRBV7-9 and TRBJ2-7; 9 bases in between match TRBD1. This TCR was recovered from a young woman in good health and CMV-seropositive. Sequenced input: PBMCs. CDR3 protein: CASSLSADRGEEQYF. The nucleotide sequence is TGTGCCAGCAGCTTATCAGCGGACAGGGGCGAAGAGCAGTACTTC.